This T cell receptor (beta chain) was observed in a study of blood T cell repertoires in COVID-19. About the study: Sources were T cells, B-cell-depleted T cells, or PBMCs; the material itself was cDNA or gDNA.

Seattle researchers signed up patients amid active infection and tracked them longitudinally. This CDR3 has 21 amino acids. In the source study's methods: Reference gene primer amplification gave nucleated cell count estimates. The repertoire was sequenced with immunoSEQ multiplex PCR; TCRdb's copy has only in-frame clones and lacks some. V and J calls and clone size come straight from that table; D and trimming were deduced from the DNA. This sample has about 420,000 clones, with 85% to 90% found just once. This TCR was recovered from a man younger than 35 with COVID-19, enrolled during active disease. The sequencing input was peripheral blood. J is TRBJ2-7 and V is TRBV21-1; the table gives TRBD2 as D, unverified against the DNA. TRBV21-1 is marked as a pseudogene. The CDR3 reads CASSKAGGVGTSGFSSYEQYF. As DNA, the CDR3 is TGTGCCAGCAGCAAAGCCGGGGGTGTGGGGACTAGCGGGTTTAGCTCCTACGAGCAGTACTTC.